Presented here are 21 T cell receptor beta chains from one specimen sequenced in a study of metastatic and nonmetastatic thyroid tumors. TCRdb redid the clone calls on the PCR reads using MiXCR. The sample contains some 30,000 clones, about 30% of which appear only once. Prior to thyroid surgery, none of the patients had received any treatment. The sequenced sample consisted of blood. The receptors shown here come from a female donor with papillary thyroid cancer or a benign thyroid nodule (not recorded which). Some clones in this sample may be carry-over from other donors' samples.

This clone was detected ten times or more. The gene calls are TRBV6-1 and TRBJ2-1, with 7 nucleotides matching TRBD1. CDR1 and CDR2 from the germline V gene are MNHNS and SASEGT. The trim removed 2 bases at V and 4 bases at J, leaving 11 bases unmatched. This CDR3 has 17 residues. As DNA, the CDR3 is TGTGCCAGCAGTGAACGTACCTCCGCGACAGGGTACAATGAGCAGTTCTTC. Its protein product is CASSERTSATGYNEQFF.

This clone was recorded at least ten times. This sample also contains other DNA sequences that code for the same CDR3. The CDR3 DNA follows: TGTGCCAGCGACCGGGACGCCAACACCGGGGAGCTGTTTTTT. Translating it yields CASDRDANTGELFF. The rearrangement links TRBV6-1 to TRBJ2-2; D is tentatively TRBD1 or TRBD2 (5 bases each). There are 14 residues in the CDR3. In germline, CDR1 is MNHNS, CDR2 SASEGT. Between the trimmed V and J ends, which lost 8 bases and 2 bases, there was a span of 12 bases.

This clone came up many times. The J gene is TRBJ2-7, the V gene TRBV20-1, with 11 bases lining up with TRBD2. There are 15 residues in the CDR3. Unmatched junction bases numbered 6, after V lost 0 bases and J lost 5 bases. Germline loops: CDR1 DFQATT, CDR2 SNEGSKA (reference sequence). CDR3 bases: TGCAGTGCTAGAGATGGGACTAGCGGAAGGCACGAGCAGTACTTC. Residues: CSARDGTSGRHEQYF.

This clone was observed a few times. The chain joins TRBV6-4 to TRBJ2-3, with 8 bases fitting TRBD1. This CDR3 has 15 amino acids. The V gene's germline CDR1 is MRHNA and CDR2 SNTAGT. Trimming at V came to 4 bases and at J to 0 bases, leaving 3 bases not matched to a gene. The CDR3 DNA is TGTGCCAGCAGTGTGGGACAGGAGAGCACAGATACGCAGTATTTT. It encodes CASSVGQESTDTQYF.

This clone was seen many times. The chain joins TRBV11-2 to TRBJ1-1; TRBD1 matches at 7 bases. The CDR3 consists of 15 residues. Germline values: CDR1 SGHAT, CDR2 FQNNGV. Trimming took 2 bases from V and 1 from J; bases not matched to a gene: 4. Here the CDR3 DNA reads TGTGCCAGCAGCTTAAACAGGGGAGAGAACACTGAAGCTTTCTTT. This translates into CASSLNRGENTEAFF.

This clone was found a few times. The chain carries TRBV6-2 or TRBV6-3 and TRBJ1-1; the D gene is possibly TRBD1 (5 bases). Per the germline V gene, CDR1 is MNHEY and CDR2 is SVGEGT. The CDR3 is made up of 15 amino acids. The V end lost 6 bases, the J end lost 0 bases, and 14 bases lay between the germline ends. CDR3 coding DNA: TGTGCCAGCAGGCCGACAGTACTTTTGAACACTGAAGCTTTCTTT. Translating it yields CASRPTVLLNTEAFF.

By proportion, this clone is medium-sized. The chain joins TRBV6-2 or TRBV6-3 to TRBJ2-3; TRBD1 is a possible D gene (6 bases). Deletions cut 4 bases from V and 4 bases from J, with 18 bases between. The length of the CDR3 is 16 residues. From germline, CDR1 is MNHEY and CDR2 SVGEGT. The CDR3 DNA reads TGTGCCAGCAGTTTGAAGGGGGACGAAGGGGCAGATACGCAGTATTTT. It specifies CASSLKGDEGADTQYF.

V usage is TRBV20-1 and J usage is TRBJ2-1, with D maybe TRBD2 (7 bases). Germline CDR1 reads DFQATT; CDR2 reads SNEGSKA (reference sequence). The CDR3 loop spans 14 amino acids. The germline V and J ends were trimmed by 3 bases and 4 bases, with 13 bases remaining between them. The CDR3 protein is CSARGGADYNEQFF. CDR3 DNA: TGCAGTGCTAGGGGGGGGGCCGATTACAATGAGCAGTTCTTC.

This clone has at least ten counts. This chain links TRBV6-1 with TRBJ1-1; D uncertain. The CDR3 runs 14 residues. In germline, CDR1 is MNHNS, CDR2 SASEGT. The V gene lost 1 base and the J gene lost 4 bases, with 10 bases spanning the gap. CDR3 amino acids: CASSEEGYGTEAFF. The CDR3 nucleotides read TGTGCCAGCAGTGAAGAAGGGTATGGCACTGAAGCTTTCTTT.

This clone was counted many times. The chain uses TRBV5-1 and TRBJ2-7; TRBD1 is a possible D gene (5 bases). Germline CDR1 is SGHRS and CDR2 is YFSETQ. The length of the CDR3 is 17 residues. Trimming cost V 0 bases and J 5 bases, with 21 bases left between them. The CDR3 nucleotides read TGCGCCAGCAGCTTGGGGGGCGGCGCGCCCATGATTAACGAGCAGTACTTC. Its translation is CASSLGGGAPMINEQYF.

Notes on this clone: The junction shows a germline mismatch at one end, possibly a read error. The chain is built from TRBV9 and TRBJ1-2; D remains unclear. Germline assignment: CDR1 SGDLS and CDR2 YYNGEE. CDR3 length: 14 residues. CDR3 amino acids: CASSAPLDFYCYTF. Here the CDR3 DNA reads TGTGCCAGCAGTGCACCACTAGATTTCTATTGCTACACCTTC. Complete variable domain (other parts from reference TRBV9 and TRBJ1-2): DSGVTQTPKHLITATGQRVTLRCSPRSGDLSVYWYQQSLDQGLQFLIQYYNGEERAKGNILERFSAQQFPDLHSELNLSSLELGDSALYFCASSAPLDFYCYTFGSGTRLTVV.

This clone was recorded many times. The rearrangement uses TRBV7-8 and TRBJ2-7; TRBD2 matches 10 bases. J gave up 1 base and V 0 bases, and 15 bases lay outside the gene matches. This CDR3 comprises 20 residues. Germline CDR1 and CDR2: SGHVS and FQNEAQ. CDR3 nucleotide sequence: TGTGCCAGCAGCTTAGCCGGACGCGGCCGTAGGACTAGCGGTTCCTACGAGCAGTACTTC. Translated: CASSLAGRGRRTSGSYEQYF.

On this clone: Relative to the germline gene, one junction end is altered; a read error may explain this. This rearrangement joins TRBV11-2 to TRBJ2-1; 11 bases align to TRBD2. In germline, CDR1 is SGHAT, CDR2 FQNNGV. The CDR3 spans 15 residues. Here the CDR3 DNA reads TGTGCAAGCAGCACGCCTAGCGGGAGGTACAATGTGCAGTTCTTC. Its translation: CASSTPSGRYNVQFF.

The chain combines TRBV12-3 or TRBV12-4 with TRBJ2-3; the D gene is possibly TRBD2 (6 bases). The length of the CDR3 is 17 residues. V was clipped by 6 bases and J by 3 bases, with 22 bases between them. CDR3 sequence (DNA): TGTGCCAGCAGCCCTACCCGGACTATATTTTGTACAGATACGCAGTATTTT. Protein: CASSPTRTIFCTDTQYF.

The chain has TRBV11-3 and TRBJ2-3; D not resolved. V shed 1 base and J shed 5 bases, with 7 bases lying between them. The CDR3 extends over 13 amino acids. Germline CDR1 is SGHNT and CDR2 is YENEEA. The CDR3, as DNA: TGTGCCAGCAGCTTAGGTGGGGAAGATACGCAGTATTTT. It codes for CASSLGGEDTQYF. Full variable domain (remainder filled in from reference TRBV11-3 and TRBJ2-3): EAGVVQSPRYKIIEKKQPVAFWCNPISGHNTLYWYLQNLGQGPELLIRYENEEAVDDSQLPKDRFSAERLKGVDSTLKIQPAELGDSAVYLCASSLGGEDTQYFGPGTRLTVL.

The chain employs TRBV11-3 and TRBJ2-5; TRBD2 might be the D (7 bases). CDR3 length: 16 amino acids. The V end lost 0 bases, the J end lost 7 bases, and 18 bases lay between the germline ends. Germline CDR1 and CDR2: SGHNT and YENEEA. The CDR3 nucleotides are TGTGCCAGCAGCTTAGATAGGGGCGGGGGCCTCTTGACCCAGTACTTC. This codes for CASSLDRGGGLLTQYF. Together with reference TRBV11-3 and TRBJ2-5, the CDR3 gives the full variable domain: EAGVVQSPRYKIIEKKQPVAFWCNPISGHNTLYWYLQNLGQGPELLIRYENEEAVDDSQLPKDRFSAERLKGVDSTLKIQPAELGDSAVYLCASSLDRGGGLLTQYFGPGTRLLVL.

The chain combines TRBV5-1 with TRBJ2-1; D gene unclear. The germline CDR1 and CDR2 sequences are SGHRS and YFSETQ. V lost 0 bases and J 7 bases, leaving 11 bases between the germline ends. The CDR3 extends over 14 amino acids. CDR3 in DNA: TGCGCCAGCAGCTTGGGAAGACCGCCGAATGAGCAGTTCTTC. It encodes CASSLGRPPNEQFF.

This clone was counted at least ten times. This chain uses TRBV6-4 with TRBJ2-1, with D perhaps TRBD1 or TRBD2 (5 bases each). V was cut by 3 bases and J by 10 bases, with 13 bases left in between. This CDR3 is built from 13 residues. Germline V gene lookup returns CDR1 MRHNA and CDR2 SNTAGT. CDR3 nucleotide sequence: TGTGCCAGCAGTGAGAATGGGGGAATGGAGCAGTTCTTC. Encoded protein: CASSENGGMEQFF.

This clone was observed many times. The V and J genes are TRBV24-1 and TRBJ2-2; D may be TRBD1 or TRBD2 (5 bases each). Between the trimmed V and J ends, which lost 8 bases and 4 bases, there was a span of 16 bases. The CDR3 contains 15 residues. Germline assignment: CDR1 KGHDR and CDR2 SFDVKD. The CDR3 is CATKRDGTITGELFF. CDR3 in DNA: TGTGCCACCAAAAGGGACGGCACCATCACCGGGGAGCTGTTTTTT.

This clone was seen a few times. V is TRBV2 and J is TRBJ2-1; 8 bases line up with TRBD2. The germline gives CDR1 SNHLY, CDR2 FYNNEI. V shed 11 bases and J 5 bases; nucleotides not matched to a gene: 5. The CDR3 consists of 12 residues. The CDR3 protein is CAGSGSDNEQFF. CDR3 nucleotide sequence: TGTGCCGGAAGCGGGAGTGACAATGAGCAGTTCTTC.

Of note for this clone: Other DNA sequences in the sample encode the same CDR3. The CDR3 DNA reads as TGCGCCAGCAGCTTGCGTGGGGTTGGCACAGATACGCAGTATTTT. It encodes CASSLRGVGTDTQYF. The rearrangement uses TRBV5-1 and TRBJ2-3, with D uncertain. The V end was cut by 1 base, the J end by 1 base, with 10 bases between. The CDR3 spans 15 residues. Germline V gene sequence: CDR1 SGHRS, CDR2 YFSETQ.